This entry concerns a single T cell receptor beta chain. No antigen is known for it. This entry belongs to a study of cytomegalovirus exposure and HLA in healthy donors. The study's findings and limits: Cytomegalovirus-associated status was assigned to about 180 TCR beta chains. Researchers reported in a later analysis that a missense DCLRE1C variant was tied to TCR beta V- and J-gene trimming.

PCR amplification relied on 60 Vbeta primers (plus 13 Jbeta primers). Using immunoSEQ multiplex PCR, the repertoire was profiled, and TCRdb retains in-frame clones only, with some absent. There are some 140,000 clones in the sample; 65% to 85% occur only once, and less than 2% lies in the top ten. Germline V CDR1 and CDR2: SGHNT, YYREEE (reference sequence). The CDR3 spans 17 residues. The junction had 8 bases not matched to a gene; V was cut back by 0 bases and J by 5 bases. The rearrangement joins TRBV5-4 to TRBJ2-7, with TRBD2 matching 13 bases. This clonotype originated in a young woman in good health and CMV-seronegative. Sequenced material: PBMCs. The CDR3 reads CASSLGLAGGPGNEQYF. DNA of the CDR3: TGTGCCAGCAGCTTGGGACTAGCGGGAGGCCCAGGGAACGAGCAGTACTTC.